This is a list of T cell receptor beta chains from one sample in a study of shared clonotypes between healthy human individuals. Clones were read by immunoSEQ multiplex PCR, and TCRdb kept only the in-frame ones, dropping some. The sample has some 2,000,000 clones, approximately 95% seen once. The sample comprised naive CD4+ T cells sorted from blood. The origin of the receptors is a young man in good health. CDR3s leave out the opening cysteine and the closing phenylalanine or tryptophan. The order of the fields is J gene, V gene, CDR3 protein.

>TRBJ1-2|TRBV14
ASSQAGTGFYGYT
>TRBJ2-2|TRBV5-1
ASSLNPTTGELF
>TRBJ2-5|TRBV6-5
ASRPGLAAETQY
>TRBJ2-1|TRBV10-3
AISERENSHEQF
>TRBJ2-1|TRBV5-4
ASRMSGNNEQF
>TRBJ2-7|TRBV11-3
ASARDLSSYEQY
>TRBJ2-7|TRBV19
ASSAAGVGEQY
>TRBJ2-1|TRBV30
AWGPGGSYNEQF
>TRBJ1-1|TRBV28
ASSSQGAGGTEAF
>TRBJ1-1|TRBV30
AWGPGGTFTEAF
>TRBJ2-1|TRBV2
ASIAGISYNEQF
>TRBJ1-6|TRBV28
ASIPPGAPTSPLH
>TRBJ2-7|TRBV5-1
ASSLDRGESEQY
>TRBJ1-5|TRBV30
AWTGMGGNQPQH
>TRBJ2-7|TRBV11-2
ASSLDRSLRSSREQY
>TRBJ2-6|TRBV2
ASSESGAGANVLT
>TRBJ1-3|TRBV6-6
ASSRGTALGNTIY
>TRBJ2-7|TRBV28
ASSLRYEQY
>TRBJ2-3|TRBV7-2
ASSPPPVTDTQY
>TRBJ2-7|TRBV5-5
ASSSTGTSSYEQY
>TRBJ2-4|TRBV28
ASVSDAKNIQY
>TRBJ2-7|TRBV5-4
ASSWTGEYEQY
>TRBJ2-5|TRBV2
ASSEGQAGGEKY
>TRBJ1-5|TRBV7-8
ASSLAYPYSNQPQH
>TRBJ2-1|TRBV2
ASSPNQKQGEQF
>TRBJ1-2|TRBV7-2
ASSLGWQDYGYT
>TRBJ2-2|TRBV7-2
ASSLRGQGLAGELF
>TRBJ2-7|TRBV2
ASRSFGEQY
>TRBJ2-7|TRBV11-2
ASSLILGSGTYEQY
>TRBJ2-1|TRBV9
ASSATSGASYNEQF
>TRBJ2-7|TRBV5-4
ASSSGTSGNYEQY
>TRBJ1-1|TRBV5-4
ASSQGHTEAF
>TRBJ2-2|TRBV18
ASSPETNTGELF
>TRBJ2-1|TRBV7-9
ASSQTGAYNNEQF
>TRBJ2-3|TRBV6-1
ASSEALAGFTQY
>TRBJ2-1|TRBV7-9
ASTSRGPSEQF
>TRBJ2-5|TRBV18
ASSPSGETQY
>TRBJ1-6|TRBV6-5
ASRLGTENSPLH